Presented here are 20 T cell receptor beta chains from one specimen sequenced in a study of radiotherapy plus CTLA-4 blockade in lung cancer. Measured with immunoSEQ multiplex PCR; TCRdb has only the in-frame clones, and not every one. The table includes around 38,000 clones, 80% to 90% detected once. Here the sequenced sample was peripheral blood, taken from a patient treated with radiotherapy plus ipilimumab. These TCRs come from a human donor with non-small cell lung cancer whose response to radiotherapy plus ipilimumab could not be evaluated.

The chain joins TRBV28 to TRBJ2-7; possible D gene TRBD1, 5 bases. The ends were cut back, 5 bases at V and 2 bases at J, with 19 bases in the middle. Looked up from germline, CDR1 is MDHEN and CDR2 is SYDVKM. The CDR3 is made up of 16 amino acids. Here the CDR3 reads CASSPSLGRQPYEQYF. As DNA, the CDR3 is TGTGCCAGCAGTCCCTCGTTGGGGCGGCAACCCTACGAGCAGTACTTC.

The rearrangement links TRBV2 to TRBJ1-2; possible D gene TRBD1, 6 bases. The CDR3 consists of 14 residues. Germline assignment: CDR1 SNHLY and CDR2 FYNNEI. Trimming cost V 6 bases and J 2 bases, with 13 bases left between them. DNA of the CDR3: TGTGCCAGCAGGCTAGACAGGTCGAACTATGGCTACACCTTC. This encodes CASRLDRSNYGYTF.

The rearrangement joins TRBV19 to TRBJ2-1; the match to TRBD2 covers 9 bases. Germline V lookup: CDR1 LNHDA, CDR2 SQIVND (reference sequence). CDR3 size: 18 residues. With V trimmed by 0 bases and J by 0 bases, 6 bases remained unmatched. CDR3 sequence: CASSIDSSGISSYNEQFF. The CDR3 coding sequence is TGTGCCAGTAGTATAGATTCTAGCGGGATTAGCTCCTACAATGAGCAGTTCTTC.

This clone was observed a few times. The gene calls are TRBV28 and TRBJ2-7; D not resolved. V was trimmed by 4 bases and J by 6 bases, leaving 13 bases between them. In germline, CDR1 is MDHEN, CDR2 SYDVKM. CDR3 length: 13 amino acids. CDR3 sequence (DNA): TGTGCCAGCAGTTCCTCGCTTGGGCGCGAGCAGTACTTC. This gives the protein CASSSSLGREQYF.

This chain uses TRBV6-5 with TRBJ2-3; D uncertain. CDR1 MNHEY and CDR2 SVGAGI come from the germline V gene. CDR3 length: 14 amino acids. V was cut by 6 bases and J by 1 base, with 11 bases left in between. In DNA form, the CDR3 reads TGTGCCAGCAGCCGAAACAGCCGCACAGATACGCAGTATTTT. Its protein product is CASSRNSRTDTQYF.

V usage is TRBV2 and J usage is TRBJ1-2; D ambiguous. This CDR3 is built from 13 residues. The V gene lost 6 bases and the J gene lost 4 bases, with 12 bases spanning the gap. Germline CDR1 is SNHLY and CDR2 is FYNNEI. The CDR3 coding sequence is TGTGCCAGCAGGGGAGACGGAGCCTATGGCTACACCTTC. Translating it yields CASRGDGAYGYTF.

This clone was recorded once. The genes are TRBV7-8 and TRBJ2-1; the match to TRBD2 covers 14 bases. Germline CDR1 and CDR2: SGHVS and FQNEAQ. V shed 5 bases and J 6 bases; nucleotides not matched to a gene: 6. There are 16 residues in the CDR3. This CDR3 is CASSSWTSGRLNEQFF. In nucleotides, the CDR3 is TGTGCCAGCAGCAGCTGGACTAGCGGGAGGCTCAATGAGCAGTTCTTC.

J is TRBJ1-2 and V is TRBV28, with D possibly being TRBD1 (6 bases). V lost 6 bases and J lost 2, with 13 bases in between. Per the germline V gene, CDR1 is MDHEN and CDR2 is SYDVKM. This CDR3 spans 14 amino acids. The CDR3 DNA sequence: TGTGCCAGCAGCAGGGGTGGTAAAAACTATGGCTACACCTTC. The encoded protein is CASSRGGKNYGYTF.

The chain couples TRBV5-6 to TRBJ2-5; 9 nucleotides line up with TRBD1. Germline V CDR1 and CDR2: SGHDT, YYEEEE. The J segment lost 5 bases and the V segment lost 4 bases, leaving 12 bases of the junction unmatched. This CDR3 spans 16 amino acids. CDR3 sequence (DNA): TGTGCCAGCAGCGGGACCGGACAGGGGAGTGTTGAGACCCAGTACTTC. Encoded protein: CASSGTGQGSVETQYF.

This chain joins TRBV29-1 and TRBJ2-1; 15 bases line up with TRBD2. Trimming at V came to 6 bases and at J to 3 bases, leaving 15 bases not matched to a gene. The CDR3 sequence is 19 residues long. Germline V lookup: CDR1 SQVTM, CDR2 ANQGSEA. For the CDR3, the DNA is TGCAGCGTCGAAAAAAACACCGAGGGACTAGCGGGAGGCTACAATGAGCAGTTCTTC. It translates to CSVEKNTEGLAGGYNEQFF.

This clone was detected only once. The V gene is TRBV7-9, the J gene TRBJ2-2, with a tentative D call TRBD2 (5 bases). Trimming stripped 3 bases from V and 7 bases from J, with 12 bases between. Germline CDR1 reads SEHNR; CDR2 reads FQNEAQ (reference sequence). The CDR3 is 14 amino acids. CDR3 nucleotides: TGTGCCAGCAGCTTTATTCCGGGAAACGGGGAGCTGTTTTTT. It yields the protein CASSFIPGNGELFF.

The V gene is TRBV12-5, the J gene TRBJ1-2; 7 positions agree with TRBD1. The germline CDR1 and CDR2 sequences are LGHNT and FRNRAP. Germline trimming cut 0 bases from V and 4 bases from J; bases unmatched to any gene: 8. This CDR3 region has 16 residues. CDR3 nucleotide sequence: TGTGCTAGTGGTTTGGTACCAAGACAGGGTTCCTATGGCTACACCTTC. Translated, it gives CASGLVPRQGSYGYTF.

This chain uses TRBV28 with TRBJ2-7; weak D call: TRBD1 (5 bases). Trimming cost V 9 bases and J 6 bases, with 15 bases left between them. Germline CDR1 is MDHEN and CDR2 is SYDVKM. This CDR3 is built from 12 residues. The CDR3 here is CASSPGLIEQYF. The CDR3 region has the DNA TGTGCCAGTAGCCCAGGGTTAATCGAGCAGTACTTC.

On this clone: This sample also contains other DNA sequences that code for the same CDR3. The V and J genes are TRBV4-3 and TRBJ2-2, with 7 bases fitting TRBD2. Per germline, CDR1 LGHNA and CDR2 YSLEER. The CDR3 loop spans 15 amino acids. V shed 0 bases, J shed 5 bases, and the junction held 3 bases outside the gene matches. CDR3: CASSQEGGRTGELFF. The CDR3 coding sequence is TGCGCCAGCAGCCAAGAGGGGGGGAGGACCGGGGAGCTGTTTTTT.

The chain has TRBV11-1 and TRBJ2-7; no reliable D call. This CDR3 contains 13 residues. V lost 5 bases and J 1 base, leaving 9 bases between the germline ends. Looked up from germline, CDR1 is SGHAT and CDR2 is FQDESV (reference sequence). The CDR3 reads CASSRPGSYEQYF. DNA of the CDR3: TGTGCCAGCAGCCGGCCCGGGTCCTACGAGCAGTACTTC.

J is TRBJ1-1 and V is TRBV29-1; D perhaps matches TRBD1 (5 bases). Trimming removed 5 bases at V and 4 bases at J, with 14 bases between. CDR1 is SQVTM, CDR2 ANQGSEA, per germline. The CDR3 extends over 13 amino acids. Here the CDR3 DNA reads TGCAGCGTTCTCCTCGGGGGGGGCACTGAAGCTTTCTTT. Its protein product is CSVLLGGGTEAFF.

The CDR3 here is CASRSQGPARYNEQFF. The CDR3 DNA reads TGTGCCAGCAGGTCACAGGGACCCGCGAGGTACAATGAGCAGTTCTTC. The rearrangement uses TRBV25-1 and TRBJ2-1; TRBD1 might be the D (6 bases). Germline-derived CDR1 and CDR2 are MGHDK and SYGVNS. The CDR3 totals 16 residues. The V end lost 6 bases, the J end lost 4 bases, and 19 bases lay between the germline ends.

The chain combines TRBV7-9 with TRBJ1-5; no clear D. Trimming removed 0 bases from V and 6 bases from J, with 12 bases in between. Germline V gene data show CDR1 as SEHNR and CDR2 as FQNEAQ (reference sequence). The CDR3 is 15 residues long. The CDR3, as DNA: TGTGCCAGCAGCTTAGCAGGCGGGATTGGTCAGCCCCAGCATTTT. Translating gives CASSLAGGIGQPQHF.

The rearrangement joins TRBV6-1 to TRBJ1-2; 8 nucleotides match TRBD1. V dropped 5 bases and J dropped 2; count of bases not matched to a gene: 4. Germline V gene sequence: CDR1 MNHNS, CDR2 SASEGT. The CDR3 has 14 amino acids. The chain's CDR3 is CASSRGQGNYGYTF. CDR3 DNA: TGTGCCAGCAGTCGCGGACAGGGAAACTATGGCTACACCTTC.

The rearrangement links TRBV7-2 to TRBJ2-5; D not certain. V lost 5 bases and J lost 2, with 3 bases in between. The CDR3 is made up of 11 amino acids. Germline values: CDR1 SGHTA, CDR2 FQGNSA. CDR3 DNA sequence: TGTGCCAGCAGCCAACAAGAGACCCAGTACTTC. It specifies CASSQQETQYF.